This T cell receptor beta chain was obtained from a study of T cell changes during pregnancy in multiple sclerosis (dated by TCRdb to about 2019). Concerning the study at large: The study looked at changes in the T cell repertoire across pregnancy in women with multiple sclerosis.

CDR1 SNHLY and CDR2 FYNNEI are derived from the germline V gene. The germline V end is reduced by 4 bases and the J end by 1 base; junction bases left unmatched: 5. Taken from cysteine to phenylalanine, the CDR3 has 17 residues. The DNA shown is the 51-base CDR3, in frame from base 1. With regard to this clone: What antigen it recognizes has not been identified. Base qualities are missing; no much larger clone stands one base away.

Receptors were amplified or captured by the immunoSEQ multiplex PCR assay. Here the immuneACCESS table is served through TCRdb, limited to in-frame sequences with V and J called. Missing clones are a known gap in these copies; in checked studies unresolved V genes cover under half, and the rest lacks a known reason. The sample table contains some 100,000 clones; only one count was recorded for more than 90% of them. The biggest ten clones account for 1% to 1.5% of the sample. Sequences were derived from peripheral blood, sampled in the second trimester of pregnancy. The rearranged segments are TRBV2 and TRBJ2-3; the junction holds 13 bases that match TRBD2. The sequence was obtained from a female donor with multiple sclerosis, enrolled in a pregnancy study. The nucleotide sequence is given as TGTGCCAGCAGTGGGACTAGCGGGAGCGGGCGCACAGATACGCAGTATTTT. It translates as CASSGTSGSGRTDTQYF.